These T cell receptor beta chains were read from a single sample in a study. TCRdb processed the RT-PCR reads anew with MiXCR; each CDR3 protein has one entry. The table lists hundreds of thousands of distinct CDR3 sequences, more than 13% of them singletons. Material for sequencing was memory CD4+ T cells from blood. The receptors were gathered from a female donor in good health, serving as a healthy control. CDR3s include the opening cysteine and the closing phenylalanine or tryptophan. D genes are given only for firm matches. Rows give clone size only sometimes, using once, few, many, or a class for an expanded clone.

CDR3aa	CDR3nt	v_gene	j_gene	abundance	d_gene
CAGRTSDYQETQYF	TGTGCCGGAAGGACTAGCGACTACCAAGAGACCCAGTACTTC	TRBV7-2	TRBJ2-5	-	TRBD2
CASSPPAGGPTDTQYF	TGCGCCAGCAGCCCCCCAGCGGGAGGGCCGACAGATACGCAGTATTTT	TRBV5-1	TRBJ2-3	many	TRBD2
CASSYGFTDTQYF	TGTGCCAGCAGCTATGGTTTCACAGATACGCAGTATTTT	TRBV7-8	TRBJ2-3	-	-
CASSLYEAQGLFF	TGCGCCAGCAGCTTGTATGAGGCGCAAGGGCTGTTCTTC	TRBV5-1	TRBJ2-1	many	-
CSVTRESGRARETQYF	TGCAGCGTCACAAGAGAGAGCGGGAGGGCCCGGGAGACCCAGTACTTC	TRBV29-1	TRBJ2-5	-	TRBD2
CASSAPEAANEQFF	TGTGCCAGCAGCGCCCCGGAGGCTGCCAATGAGCAGTTCTTC	TRBV9	TRBJ2-1	few	-
CASSLAPTGTAGELFF	TGCGCCAGCAGCTTGGCACCGACAGGGACCGCCGGGGAGCTGTTTTTT	TRBV5-1	TRBJ2-2	-	TRBD1
CSARRTSVGEQFF	TGCAGTGCTAGGCGGACTAGCGTTGGAGAGCAGTTCTTC	TRBV20-1	TRBJ2-1	many	TRBD2
CASSPDQGTGYTF	TGTGCCAGCAGCCCTGATCAAGGGACAGGCTACACCTTC	TRBV12-3/TRBV12-4	TRBJ1-2	many	-
CASTLRVQATNEKLFF	TGCGCCAGCACCCTAAGGGTACAGGCAACTAATGAAAAACTGTTTTTT	TRBV4-3	TRBJ1-4	few	-
CASRPLRYSGLFSNQPQHF	TGTGCCAGCAGGCCACTCCGTTATTCGGGACTCTTTAGCAATCAGCCCCAGCATTTT	TRBV28	TRBJ1-5	-	-
CASSLGALSTSGDF	TGTGCCAGCAGCTTAGGAGCCTTATCAACTAGCGGAGATTTT	TRBV13	TRBJ2-3	-	TRBD2
CAISRNPTGTGSSGANVLTF	TGTGCCATCAGTCGTAACCCTACCGGGACGGGGAGCTCTGGGGCCAACGTCCTGACTTTC	TRBV10-3	TRBJ2-6	few	-
CASSVSKGEQFF	TGTGCCAGTAGTGTTAGTAAGGGTGAGCAGTTCTTC	TRBV19	TRBJ2-1	many	-
CSATNPTGEGEKLFF	TGCAGTGCCACAAATCCCACAGGGGAGGGTGAAAAACTGTTTTTT	TRBV20-1	TRBJ1-4	-	TRBD1
CASSDPYTQYF	TGTGCCAGCAGTGATCCGTATACGCAGTATTTT	TRBV25-1	TRBJ2-3	-	-
CASSYTGTSGRSEQYF	TGTGCCAGCAGTTACACCGGGACTAGCGGGAGAAGCGAGCAGTACTTC	TRBV6-5	TRBJ2-7	many	TRBD2
CARGPSLNTGELFF	TGTGCCAGGGGACCCAGCCTGAACACCGGGGAGCTGTTTTTT	TRBV7-2	TRBJ2-2	-	-
CASSLVFGTGSNYGYTF	TGTGCCAGCAGCTTAGTATTCGGGACAGGGTCTAACTATGGCTACACCTTC	TRBV7-2	TRBJ1-2	few	TRBD1
CASSLGIAGENYEQYF	TGCGCCAGCAGCCTGGGAATAGCGGGAGAAAACTACGAGCAGTACTTC	TRBV5-1	TRBJ2-7	-	TRBD2
CASSETRAYEQYF	TGTGCCAGCAGTGAGACTAGAGCCTACGAGCAGTACTTC	TRBV25-1	TRBJ2-7	-	-
CSVGGQGGELFF	TGCAGCGTTGGGGGTCAGGGCGGGGAGCTGTTTTTT	TRBV29-1	TRBJ2-2	few	-
CASSLISAYEQYF	TGTGCCAGCAGCTTGATCTCAGCCTACGAGCAGTACTTC	TRBV5-5	TRBJ2-7	few	-
CSARDLDSPTAFF	TGCAGTGCTAGAGACCTGGACTCCCCGACAGCTTTCTTT	TRBV20-1	TRBJ1-1	many	-
CASQQQGPYGYTF	TGTGCCAGCCAACAACAGGGGCCCTATGGCTACACCTTC	TRBV28	TRBJ1-2	many	TRBD1
CSVWDRGDNEQFF	TGCAGCGTTTGGGACAGGGGTGACAATGAGCAGTTCTTC	TRBV29-1	TRBJ2-1	many	TRBD1
CSASPTFAYNEQFF	TGCAGTGCTAGCCCCACCTTTGCCTACAATGAGCAGTTCTTC	TRBV20-1	TRBJ2-1	many	-
CASSVRDNQETQYF	TGTGCCAGCAGCGTACGGGACAACCAAGAGACCCAGTACTTC	TRBV9	TRBJ2-5	-	-
CASSYIGTVFSGNTIYF	TGTGCCAGCAGTTACATAGGGACAGTGTTCTCTGGAAACACCATATATTTT	TRBV6-5	TRBJ1-3	many	TRBD1
CASSQDGGRNGYTF	TGCGCCAGCAGCCAAGATGGGGGGCGGAATGGCTACACCTTC	TRBV4-3	TRBJ1-2	-	-
CASSLAESSSGNTIYF	TGTGCCAGCAGCTTAGCGGAATCTAGCTCTGGAAACACCATATATTTT	TRBV7-2	TRBJ1-3	-	-
CASSLVTLINTDTQYF	TGTGCCAGCAGCTTAGTAACTTTAATAAACACAGATACGCAGTATTTT	TRBV7-8	TRBJ2-3	-	-
CASSLREANYGYTF	TGCGCCAGCAGCTTGAGGGAAGCTAACTATGGCTACACCTTC	TRBV5-1	TRBJ1-2	many	-
CASRRDRSSWGYNF	TGTGCCAGCAGACGGGACAGGTCCTCTTGGGGCTACAACTTC	TRBV6-5	TRBJ1-2	-	TRBD1
CASTGGLNYGYTF	TGTGCCAGCACGGGAGGACTGAACTATGGCTACACCTTC	TRBV28	TRBJ1-2	-	-
CSARDRRISGYEQYF	TGCAGTGCTAGAGATCGACGGATTTCAGGCTACGAGCAGTACTTC	TRBV20-1	TRBJ2-7	many	-
CASSLALSPLHF	TGTGCCAGCAGTTTGGCCCTCTCACCCCTCCACTTT	TRBV12-3/TRBV12-4	TRBJ1-6	once	-
CASRATGAPAFF	TGTGCCAGCAGAGCGACAGGAGCCCCGGCTTTCTTT	TRBV12-3/TRBV12-4	TRBJ1-1	few	-
CASSLGGTSGPRDTQYF	TGCGCCAGCAGCTTGGGTGGGACTAGCGGACCCAGAGATACGCAGTATTTT	TRBV5-1	TRBJ2-3	-	TRBD2
CASRLTSGNTGELFF	TGCGCCAGCAGACTGACTAGCGGGAACACCGGGGAGCTGTTTTTT	TRBV10-2	TRBJ2-2	-	TRBD2
CASSYSGQGVTFF	TGTGCCAGCAGTTACTCCGGACAGGGGGTAACTTTCTTT	TRBV6-5	TRBJ1-1	few	TRBD1
CASSRDRDYSNQPQHF	TGTGCCAGCAGCCGGGACAGGGACTATAGCAATCAGCCCCAGCATTTT	TRBV5-5	TRBJ1-5	few	TRBD1
CASSQYSGDTQYF	TGCGCCAGCAGCCAATACAGCGGAGATACGCAGTATTTT	TRBV4-1	TRBJ2-3	-	-
CASSETGGTYEQYF	TGTGCCAGCAGTGAGACAGGGGGAACCTACGAGCAGTACTTC	TRBV7-8	TRBJ2-7	many	TRBD1
CASSPPASANTGELFF	TGCGCCAGCAGCCCGCCGGCTAGCGCAAACACCGGGGAGCTGTTTTTT	TRBV5-1	TRBJ2-2	-	-
CSARWTSGRGEQYF	TGCAGTGCTAGATGGACTAGCGGGCGGGGGGAGCAGTACTTC	TRBV20-1	TRBJ2-7	few	TRBD2
CASSPKQGSGELFF	TGCGCCAGCAGCCCTAAACAGGGATCCGGGGAGCTGTTTTTT	TRBV4-3	TRBJ2-2	few	-
CASTVTGYYGYTF	TGTGCCAGCACCGTGACAGGGTACTATGGCTACACCTTC	TRBV2	TRBJ1-2	-	TRBD1
CSARIRRGGANTGELFF	TGCAGTGCTAGGATCCGACGAGGAGGCGCGAACACCGGGGAGCTGTTTTTT	TRBV20-1	TRBJ2-2	-	-
CASSLATDWPQHF	TGTGCCAGCAGCTTAGCGACAGACTGGCCCCAGCATTTT	TRBV7-2	TRBJ1-5	-	-
CASTTDGQGEAFF	TGCGCCAGCACCACGGACGGGCAGGGTGAAGCTTTCTTT	TRBV5-1	TRBJ1-1	-	-
CATRRTGGQPQHF	TGTGCCACCAGGCGGACAGGGGGTCAGCCCCAGCATTTT	TRBV15	TRBJ1-5	many	TRBD1
CSVDTSGVYNEQFF	TGCAGCGTAGATACTAGCGGGGTTTACAATGAGCAGTTCTTC	TRBV29-1	TRBJ2-1	-	TRBD2
CSAIAGGFDEQYF	TGCAGTGCTATAGCGGGAGGATTCGACGAGCAGTACTTC	TRBV20-1	TRBJ2-7	-	TRBD2
CASRTGGMDTEAFF	TGCGCCAGCAGGACAGGGGGCATGGACACTGAAGCTTTCTTT	TRBV5-1	TRBJ1-1	-	TRBD1
CASSPLSNQPQHF	TGTGCCAGCTCCCCCTTGAGCAATCAGCCCCAGCATTTT	TRBV12-3/TRBV12-4	TRBJ1-5	many	-
CASSLRPLGSGNTIYF	TGTGCCAGCAGTTTGAGGCCCCTGGGCTCTGGAAACACCATATATTTT	TRBV12-3/TRBV12-4	TRBJ1-3	-	-
CSARDEKLFF	TGCAGTGCTAGGGACGAAAAACTGTTTTTT	TRBV20-1	TRBJ1-4	-	-
CSASPIELAGGYEQYF	TGCAGTGCTAGCCCAATTGAACTAGCGGGAGGCTACGAGCAGTACTTC	TRBV20-1	TRBJ2-7	few	TRBD2
CATSDYSGTDTQYF	TGTGCCACCAGTGATTATAGCGGCACAGATACGCAGTATTTT	TRBV24-1	TRBJ2-3	-	-